This T cell receptor beta chain was identified in a study of cytomegalovirus exposure and HLA in healthy donors. PCR used 60 Vbeta primers and 13 Jbeta primers. Profiled with immunoSEQ multiplex PCR; TCRdb holds only in-frame clones, not every one. The sample contains about 120,000 clones, around 80% of which appear only once. This clone was recorded a few times. Germline CDR1 LGHNA, CDR2 YNFKEQ. This CDR3 is built from 15 residues. V lost 1 base, J lost 8 bases, and 15 bases lay in between. Sequencing input: PBMCs. The rearrangement uses TRBV4-2 and TRBJ2-1; weak D call: TRBD1 (7 bases). This TCR was recovered from a man aged 50-60 years in good health and CMV-seronegative. CDR3 loop: CASSQVGQGGDEQFF. CDR3 nucleotides: TGTGCCAGCAGCCAAGTGGGCCAGGGGGGCGATGAGCAGTTCTTC.